This TCR beta chain came from a study of CD8+CD57+ T cells in acquired aplastic anemia. It was genomic DNA that served as the template for profiling TCR beta VDJ and CDR3. In TCRdb, the reads were re-called with MiXCR into one record per CDR3 protein. The profile shows around 200,000 distinct CDR3 sequences, 48% of them singletons. Patients picked for sequencing had shown CD8+CD57+ cell expansion detected by flow cytometry. V was trimmed by 0 bases and J by 11 bases, leaving 9 bases between them. The CDR3 length is 13 residues. CDR1 is SGHDT, CDR2 YYEEEE, per germline. The sample was sorted CD4+, CD8+, or CD8+CD57+ T cells (not recorded which) from PBMCs. V is TRBV5-6 and J is TRBJ1-6; D uncertain. This sequence originates from a human donor with aplastic anemia. As DNA, the CDR3 is TGTGCCAGCAGCTTGGCCGTAAATCCACCCCTCCACTTT. Translating gives CASSLAVNPPLHF.